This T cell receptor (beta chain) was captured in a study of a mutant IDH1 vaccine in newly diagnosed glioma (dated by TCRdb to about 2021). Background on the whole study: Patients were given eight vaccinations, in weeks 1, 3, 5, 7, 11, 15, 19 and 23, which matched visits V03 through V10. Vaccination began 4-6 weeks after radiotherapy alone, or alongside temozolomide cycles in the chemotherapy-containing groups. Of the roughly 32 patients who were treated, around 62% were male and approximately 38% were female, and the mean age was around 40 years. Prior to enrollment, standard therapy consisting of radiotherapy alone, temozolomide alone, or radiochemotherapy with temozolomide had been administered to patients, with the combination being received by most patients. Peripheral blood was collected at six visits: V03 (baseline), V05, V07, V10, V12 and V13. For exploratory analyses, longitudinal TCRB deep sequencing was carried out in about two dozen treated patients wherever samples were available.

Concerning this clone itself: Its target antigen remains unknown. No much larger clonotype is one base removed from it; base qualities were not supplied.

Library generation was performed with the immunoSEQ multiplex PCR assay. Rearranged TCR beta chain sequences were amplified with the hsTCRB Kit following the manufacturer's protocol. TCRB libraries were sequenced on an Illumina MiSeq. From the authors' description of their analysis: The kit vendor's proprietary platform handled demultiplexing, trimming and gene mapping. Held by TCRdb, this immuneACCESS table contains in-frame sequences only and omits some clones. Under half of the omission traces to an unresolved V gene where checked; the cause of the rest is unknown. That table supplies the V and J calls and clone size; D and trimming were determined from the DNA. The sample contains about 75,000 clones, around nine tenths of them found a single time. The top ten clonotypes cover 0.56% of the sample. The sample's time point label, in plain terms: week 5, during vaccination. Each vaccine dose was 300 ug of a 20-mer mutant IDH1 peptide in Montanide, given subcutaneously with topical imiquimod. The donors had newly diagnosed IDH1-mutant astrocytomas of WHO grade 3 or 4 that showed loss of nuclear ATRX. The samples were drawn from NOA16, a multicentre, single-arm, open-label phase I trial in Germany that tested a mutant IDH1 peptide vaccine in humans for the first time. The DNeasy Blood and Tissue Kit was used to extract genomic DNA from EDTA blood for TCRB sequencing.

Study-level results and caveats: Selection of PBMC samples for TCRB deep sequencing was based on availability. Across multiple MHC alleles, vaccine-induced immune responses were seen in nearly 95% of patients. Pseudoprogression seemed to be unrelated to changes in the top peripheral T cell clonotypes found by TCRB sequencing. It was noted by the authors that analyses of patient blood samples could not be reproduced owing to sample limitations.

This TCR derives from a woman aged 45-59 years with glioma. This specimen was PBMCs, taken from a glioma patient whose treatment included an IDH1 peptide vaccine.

The DNA is as follows: TGCGCCAGCAGCAGAGACGGGACTAGCGGGAGTAATGAGCAGTTCTTC. Its translation reads: CASSRDGTSGSNEQFF. The sequence joins TRBV5-1 to TRBJ2-1; 14 middle bases align to TRBD2. V is trimmed back by 4 bases and J by 7 bases, and the junction contains 7 bases that no gene match accounts for. The CDR3 measures 16 amino acids from cysteine to phenylalanine. Only the CDR3 region is kept as DNA, spanning 48 bases read in frame from base 1. The germline V gene gives CDR1 as SGHRS and CDR2 as YFSETQ.